One sample yielded the 8 T cell receptor beta chains listed below, sequenced in a study of CD8+CD57+ T cells in acquired aplastic anemia. Genomic DNA templated the TCR beta VDJ and CDR3 profiling. One entry per CDR3 protein results from TCRdb running MiXCR on the reads. In the table there are roughly 200,000 distinct CDR3 sequences, more than 60% of which are singletons. Sequencing was done on patients that had shown CD8+CD57+ cell expansion by flow cytometry. The sample taken for sequencing was sorted CD4+, CD8+, or CD8+CD57+ T cells (not recorded which) from PBMCs. The source of these receptors is a human donor with aplastic anemia.

The V and J genes are TRBV7-3 and TRBJ1-1; a possible D gene is TRBD1 (5 bases). Trimming cost V 5 bases and J 3 bases, with 13 bases left between them. Germline V CDR1 and CDR2: SGHTA, FQGTGA. The CDR3 consists of 14 residues. CDR3 nucleotide sequence: TGTGCCAGCAGCCCGGGGGGGTTTGACACTGAAGCTTTCTTT. Its protein is CASSPGGFDTEAFF.

This clonotype was found once. V usage is TRBV7-9 and J usage is TRBJ1-5; 7 positions match TRBD1. The CDR3 has 14 residues. Germline CDR1 reads SEHNR; CDR2 reads FQNEAQ (reference sequence). V shed 5 bases and J 6 bases; nucleotides not matched to a gene: 7. This CDR3 reads CASSPTGERQPQHF. DNA for the CDR3: TGTGCCAGCAGCCCAACAGGGGAACGTCAGCCCCAGCATTTT.

This chain uses TRBV15 with TRBJ2-3; 8 bases fit TRBD2. This CDR3 contains 13 residues. Germline V CDR1 and CDR2: LNHNV, YYDKDF (reference sequence). V lost 6 bases to trimming and J lost 4 bases; unmatched junction nucleotides: 3. CDR3 in amino acids: CATSRGGPDTQYF. DNA for the CDR3: TGTGCCACCAGTCGGGGGGGTCCAGATACGCAGTATTTT.

The rearrangement links TRBV19 to TRBJ1-1, with TRBD1 as a possible D gene (5 bases). The CDR3 length is 15 residues. From germline, CDR1 is LNHDA and CDR2 SQIVND (reference sequence). V lost 7 bases, J lost 5 bases, and 20 bases lay in between. The CDR3 DNA follows: TGTGCCAGTACCCGGTGGGCAGGGAGCGCGACTGAAGCTTTCTTT. It translates to CASTRWAGSATEAFF.

The V call is TRBV20-1, the J call TRBJ2-3, with 8 nucleotides matching TRBD2. Germline CDR1 reads DFQATT; CDR2 reads SNEGSKA (reference sequence). The CDR3 extends over 16 amino acids. Losses at the gene ends were 2 bases for V and 0 bases for J; bases not matched to a gene: 7. CDR3 coding DNA: TGCAGTGCTAGAAAAAACGGACTAGCTAGCACAGATACGCAGTATTTT. Translation gives CSARKNGLASTDTQYF.

This clonotype was seen a single time. CDR3 coding DNA: TGTGCCACCAGCCCCCGGGTTCCCCCGCCCGATACGCAGTATTTT. As protein: CATSPRVPPPDTQYF. J is TRBJ2-3 and V is TRBV24-1; unclear D gene. Trimming cost V 7 bases and J 6 bases, with 19 bases left between them. CDR3 length: 15 residues. Germline loops: CDR1 KGHDR, CDR2 SFDVKD.

In its sample, this clonotype was seen once. This chain joins TRBV7-2 and TRBJ1-1; D not certain. The ends were cut back, 8 bases at V and 9 bases at J, with 19 bases in the middle. There are 13 residues in the CDR3. Germline CDR1 and CDR2: SGHTA and FQGNSA. The CDR3 protein is CASYELGMSQAFF. The CDR3 bases are TGTGCCAGCTACGAACTCGGCATGAGCCAAGCTTTCTTT.

The chain combines TRBV20-1 with TRBJ1-2; no reliable D call. Looked up from germline, CDR1 is DFQATT and CDR2 is SNEGSKA (reference sequence). CDR3 length: 14 amino acids. Trimming stripped 3 bases from V and 6 bases from J, with 17 bases between. Here the CDR3 reads CSASQGAPRNGYTF. For the CDR3, the DNA is TGCAGTGCTAGTCAAGGTGCCCCCCGCAATGGCTACACCTTC.